The clone carrying this T cell receptor beta chain showed up just a few times. This sample was included in a study of blood T cell repertoires in COVID-19. Study details: Collection of acute and convalescent COVID-19 samples took place in the United States, Italy and Spain.

Original analysis: Amplification with reference gene primers provided the estimates of nucleated cell counts. Clones were read by immunoSEQ multiplex PCR, and TCRdb kept only the in-frame ones, dropping some. The V and J calls and clone size were taken over from that table, and D and trimming were inferred from the DNA. The sample has around 170,000 clones, about 81% seen once. CDR1 and CDR2 (germline): LNHDA, SQIVND (reference sequence). V was clipped by 7 bases and J by 8 bases, with 11 bases between them. The CDR3 is 12 amino acids. Seattle patients were enrolled while actively infected and followed longitudinally.

Sequencing was done on a sample of peripheral blood. The TCR originated in a woman older than 75 with COVID-19, enrolled during active disease. The chain joins TRBV19 to TRBJ2-2; D is possibly TRBD2 (6 bases). CDR3 in DNA: TGTGCCAGTACCACGGGGGTAGGGGAGCTGTTTTTT. It yields the protein CASTTGVGELFF.